A selection of T cell receptor beta chains follows, all from one sample in a study of shared clonotypes between healthy human individuals. Clones were sequenced by immunoSEQ multiplex PCR, and TCRdb holds only the in-frame ones, with some missing. The sample lists about 1.5 million clones, around 97% seen once, with roughly 1.2% in the top ten. Sequenced input: naive CD4+ T cells sorted from blood. All receptors come from a man aged 25-40 years in good health. CDR3s include the opening cysteine and the closing phenylalanine or tryptophan. A D gene is named only where the DNA matches it firmly. Size is omitted from some rows. Given values are once, few, many or a class for expanded clones.

J gene: TRBJ2-2; D gene: NA; clone size: NA; CDR3 length: 18; V gene: TRBV7-3; CDR3 DNA: TGTGCCAGCAGCTTAAAGGCGCAGGGGACGTCGAACACCGGGGAGCTGTTTTTT; CDR3 protein: CASSLKAQGTSNTGELFF
J gene: TRBJ2-4; D gene: NA; clone size: NA; CDR3 length: 11; V gene: TRBV6-5; CDR3 DNA: TGTGCCAGCAGTTATTGGAACATTCAGTACTTC; CDR3 protein: CASSYWNIQYF
J gene: TRBJ2-7; D gene: TRBD2; clone size: few; CDR3 length: 15; V gene: TRBV7-9; CDR3 DNA: TGTGCCAGCAGCTTATTGGGGGAGGGCTTCTACGAGCAGTACTTC; CDR3 protein: CASSLLGEGFYEQYF
J gene: TRBJ2-1; D gene: NA; clone size: NA; CDR3 length: 14; V gene: TRBV6-5; CDR3 DNA: TGTGCCAGCAGTGAGTCTATCTCCTACAATGAGCAGTTCTTC; CDR3 protein: CASSESISYNEQFF
J gene: TRBJ1-4; D gene: NA; clone size: NA; CDR3 length: 14; V gene: TRBV19; CDR3 DNA: TGTGCCAGTAGTATAGTAGGGGCCAGTGAAAAACTGTTTTTT; CDR3 protein: CASSIVGASEKLFF
J gene: TRBJ1-1; D gene: NA; clone size: once; CDR3 length: 13; V gene: TRBV25-1; CDR3 DNA: TGTGCCAGCAGTGCGGTGAGCAACACTGAAGCTTTCTTT; CDR3 protein: CASSAVSNTEAFF
J gene: TRBJ2-1; D gene: NA; clone size: NA; CDR3 length: 14; V gene: TRBV7-9; CDR3 DNA: TGTGCCAGCAGCTTAGAGGTTAGCCACAATGAGCAGTTCTTC; CDR3 protein: CASSLEVSHNEQFF
J gene: TRBJ1-1; D gene: NA; clone size: NA; CDR3 length: 13; V gene: TRBV5-1; CDR3 DNA: TGCGCCAGCAGCTTGGTTGTGAACACTGAAGCTTTCTTT; CDR3 protein: CASSLVVNTEAFF
J gene: TRBJ2-7; D gene: NA; clone size: once; CDR3 length: 12; V gene: TRBV2; CDR3 DNA: TGTGCCAGCAGTGAATATTGGTCCGAGCAGTACTTC; CDR3 protein: CASSEYWSEQYF
J gene: TRBJ2-1; D gene: TRBD2; clone size: NA; CDR3 length: 17; V gene: TRBV5-1; CDR3 DNA: TGCGCCAGCAGCCAACCGACTAGCGGGACTGGGAACAATGAGCAGTTCTTC; CDR3 protein: CASSQPTSGTGNNEQFF
J gene: TRBJ2-7; D gene: TRBD2; clone size: NA; CDR3 length: 12; V gene: TRBV29-1; CDR3 DNA: TGCAGCGGACTAGCGGGATCCTACGAGCAGTACTTC; CDR3 protein: CSGLAGSYEQYF
J gene: TRBJ2-3; D gene: NA; clone size: NA; CDR3 length: 15; V gene: TRBV7-8; CDR3 DNA: TGTGCCAGCAGTCAAGGGGGGACTCGCACAGATACGCAGTATTTT; CDR3 protein: CASSQGGTRTDTQYF
J gene: TRBJ1-1; D gene: TRBD1; clone size: NA; CDR3 length: 11; V gene: TRBV2; CDR3 DNA: TGTGCCAGCAGTTTGGGACAGGGAGCTTTCTTT; CDR3 protein: CASSLGQGAFF
J gene: TRBJ2-7; D gene: NA; clone size: NA; CDR3 length: 15; V gene: TRBV4-1; CDR3 DNA: TGCGCCAGCAGCCAAGAGTTGGTTCTCTCCTACGAGCAGTACTTC; CDR3 protein: CASSQELVLSYEQYF
J gene: TRBJ2-1; D gene: NA; clone size: NA; CDR3 length: 16; V gene: TRBV5-1; CDR3 DNA: TGCGCCAGCAGCTCCCTAGGACAGCCGACTAGCTCGGAGCAGTTCTTC; CDR3 protein: CASSSLGQPTSSEQFF
J gene: TRBJ2-7; D gene: NA; clone size: NA; CDR3 length: 17; V gene: TRBV18; CDR3 DNA: TGTGCCAGCTCACCACCGATGGGGAGCCCGGACCCCTACGAGCAGTACTTC; CDR3 protein: CASSPPMGSPDPYEQYF
J gene: TRBJ2-2; D gene: NA; clone size: once; CDR3 length: 12; V gene: TRBV2; CDR3 DNA: TGTGCCAGCACGACAGAAGCCGGGGAGCTGTTTTTT; CDR3 protein: CASTTEAGELFF
J gene: TRBJ2-1; D gene: NA; clone size: once; CDR3 length: 11; V gene: TRBV20-1; CDR3 DNA: TGCAGCGTCCTATTGGTCGATGAGCAGTTCTTC; CDR3 protein: CSVLLVDEQFF
J gene: TRBJ2-1; D gene: TRBD1; clone size: NA; CDR3 length: 15; V gene: TRBV9; CDR3 DNA: TGTGCCAGCAGCCCGACAGGGGCCCAATACAATGAGCAGTTCTTC; CDR3 protein: CASSPTGAQYNEQFF
J gene: TRBJ2-7; D gene: TRBD1; clone size: NA; CDR3 length: 15; V gene: TRBV7-3; CDR3 DNA: TGTGCCAGCAGCTCCCAACCGGGACAGGGCTACGAGCAGTACTTC; CDR3 protein: CASSSQPGQGYEQYF
J gene: TRBJ1-5; D gene: NA; clone size: NA; CDR3 length: 13; V gene: TRBV19; CDR3 DNA: TGTGCCAGTAGTATCAGAGTTAATCAGCCCCAGCATTTT; CDR3 protein: CASSIRVNQPQHF
J gene: TRBJ1-1; D gene: NA; clone size: NA; CDR3 length: 16; V gene: TRBV7-6; CDR3 DNA: TGTGCCAGCAGCTTAGTTTGGCGGGGAATGAACACTGAAGCTTTCTTT; CDR3 protein: CASSLVWRGMNTEAFF
J gene: TRBJ2-1; D gene: NA; clone size: few; CDR3 length: 12; V gene: TRBV5-4; CDR3 DNA: TGTGCCAGCAGCGCCCCGGGTACTGAGCAGTTCTTC; CDR3 protein: CASSAPGTEQFF
J gene: TRBJ2-1; D gene: TRBD1; clone size: NA; CDR3 length: 14; V gene: TRBV28; CDR3 DNA: TGTGCCAGCAGTTTAGAGACAGGGATCAATGAGCAGTTCTTC; CDR3 protein: CASSLETGINEQFF
J gene: TRBJ2-7; D gene: NA; clone size: NA; CDR3 length: 16; V gene: TRBV27; CDR3 DNA: TGTGCCAGCAGTTTTCAGGCAGGACTTAGCTCCTACGAGCAGTACTTC; CDR3 protein: CASSFQAGLSSYEQYF
J gene: TRBJ2-3; D gene: NA; clone size: NA; CDR3 length: 15; V gene: TRBV5-1; CDR3 DNA: TGCGCCAGCAGCCTGGACGGAACTAGCACAGATACGCAGTATTTT; CDR3 protein: CASSLDGTSTDTQYF